The clone carrying this TCR beta chain was counted only a few times. The sample is drawn from a study of T-cell reconstitution after alpha-beta-depleted transplantation in children. The germline V and J ends were trimmed by 0 bases and 8 bases, with 10 bases remaining between them. The CDR3 length is 13 residues. Germline CDR1 reads SGHRS; CDR2 reads YFSETQ. A TCRbeta library incorporating unique molecular identifiers was prepared. Via MiXCR, TCRdb re-called the PCR reads, giving one row per CDR3 protein. Among roughly 50,000 distinct CDR3 sequences, less than 55% were seen once, and the ten largest hold around 98%.

This chain connects TRBV5-1 to TRBJ2-3; no clear D gene. The clonotype originates from a male patient aged 10-17 years who had a stem cell transplant for acute lymphoblastic leukemia, so the T cells may come from the graft donor. Sequencing was performed on PBMCs, mostly from graft donor cells, taken 360 days after TCRalphabeta/CD19-depleted stem cell transplant. This CDR3 is CASSLEYSGTQYF. The CDR3 nucleotides read TGCGCCAGCAGCTTGGAGTATTCCGGTACGCAGTATTTT.